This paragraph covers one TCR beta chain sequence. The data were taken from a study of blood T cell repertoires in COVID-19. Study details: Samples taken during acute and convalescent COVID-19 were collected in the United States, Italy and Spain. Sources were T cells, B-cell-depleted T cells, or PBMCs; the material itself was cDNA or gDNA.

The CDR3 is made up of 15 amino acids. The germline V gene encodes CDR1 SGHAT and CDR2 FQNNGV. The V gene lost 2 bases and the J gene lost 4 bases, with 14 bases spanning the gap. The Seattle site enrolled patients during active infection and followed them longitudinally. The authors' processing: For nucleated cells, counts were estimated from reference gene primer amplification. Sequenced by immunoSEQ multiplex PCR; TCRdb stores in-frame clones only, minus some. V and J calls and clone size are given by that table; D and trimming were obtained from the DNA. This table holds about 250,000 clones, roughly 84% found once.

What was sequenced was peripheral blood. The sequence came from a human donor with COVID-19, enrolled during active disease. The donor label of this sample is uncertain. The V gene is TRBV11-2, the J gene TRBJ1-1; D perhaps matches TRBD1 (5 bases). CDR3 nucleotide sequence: TGTGCCAGCAGCTTAAATCAGGGAGGAAGCACTGAAGCTTTCTTT. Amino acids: CASSLNQGGSTEAFF.